This TCR beta chain was retrieved from a study of response to subunit inactivated influenza vaccine. Study observations and caveats: T cells newly recruited by each seasonal influenza vaccination are few, the authors suggested.

TCRdb ran MiXCR on the RT-PCR reads and lists one entry per CDR3 protein. The repertoire holds just over 300,000 distinct CDR3 sequences, with about a fifth as singletons. This clonotype was observed a few times. No antigen is known for it. Unmatched junction bases numbered 16, after V lost 0 bases and J lost 3 bases. Germline CDR1 reads MGHRA; CDR2 reads YSYEKL. This CDR3 is 19 amino acids long. The J gene is TRBJ1-2, the V gene TRBV4-1; 7 bases match TRBD1. This TCR was recovered from a man in his fifties or sixties who received an inactivated influenza vaccine. The sample was PBMCs from blood, taken around 22 months after vaccination. The DNA of the CDR3 is TGCGCCAGCAGCCAAGAGCCGGCAGACAGGGTTTGGGACGACTATGGCTACACCTTC. Amino acid sequence: CASSQEPADRVWDDYGYTF.